One and the same sample provided the 8 T cell receptor beta chains below, sequenced in a study of blood T cell repertoires in COVID-19. The protocol was immunoSEQ multiplex PCR, while the TCRdb copy is restricted to in-frame clones and leaves out a portion. The table shows 130,000 or so clones, with about four fifths occurring only once. Sequencing used PBMCs or T cells enriched from blood (not recorded which). These receptors were taken from a woman between 50 and 59 years old with acute COVID-19.

The V call is TRBV20-1, the J call TRBJ2-7; weak D call: TRBD1 (6 bases). The length of the CDR3 is 14 residues. Looked up from germline, CDR1 is DFQATT and CDR2 is SNEGSKA (reference sequence). The V end lost 3 bases, the J end lost 0 bases, and 12 bases lay between the germline ends. CDR3 DNA sequence: TGCAGTGCTAGTACCGGGACACACTCCTACGAGCAGTACTTC. Translating it yields CSASTGTHSYEQYF.

The chain combines TRBV6-6 with TRBJ2-5; 7 nucleotides agree with TRBD1. This CDR3 has 14 amino acids. The germline CDR1 and CDR2 sequences are MNHNY and SVGAGI (reference sequence). J gave up 3 bases and V 6 bases, and 7 bases lay outside the gene matches. CDR3 coding DNA: TGTGCCAGCAGATCCGGGACAGCAAAAGAGACCCAGTACTTC. Protein sequence: CASRSGTAKETQYF.

This chain joins TRBV7-3 and TRBJ2-3; 9 bases agree with TRBD2. Germline V gene lookup returns CDR1 SGHTA and CDR2 FQGTGA. The V segment lost 5 bases and the J segment 0 bases; nucleotides outside the gene matches: 9. The CDR3 spans 17 residues. CDR3: CASSHRSSGTSTDTQYF. The CDR3 region has the DNA TGTGCCAGCAGCCACCGTTCTAGCGGGACTAGCACAGATACGCAGTATTTT.

This clone occurred a few times. Other DNA sequences of this sample code for an identical CDR3. The chain links TRBV7-3 to TRBJ1-1; possible D gene TRBD1, 5 bases. The CDR3 totals 14 residues. The V and J ends lost 5 bases and 1 base respectively, with 11 bases between them. Germline V gives CDR1 SGHTA, CDR2 FQGTGA. The CDR3, as DNA: TGTGCCAGCAGCCTAGGGGCAGGGAACACTGAAGCTTTCTTT. Encoded protein: CASSLGAGNTEAFF.

The chain recombines TRBV7-3 with TRBJ2-1; the D gene is possibly TRBD2 (6 bases). Germline V gene data show CDR1 as SGHTA and CDR2 as FQGTGA. The V end was cut by 0 bases, the J end by 6 bases, with 18 bases between. This CDR3 is 17 amino acids long. CDR3 loop: CASSLTFGLANGNEQFF. CDR3 DNA sequence: TGTGCCAGCAGCTTAACATTCGGGCTAGCGAACGGCAATGAGCAGTTCTTC.

This clone was observed a handful of times. The chain uses TRBV15 and TRBJ2-5; TRBD1 might be the D (5 bases). Between the trimmed V and J ends, which lost 4 bases and 6 bases, there was a span of 15 bases. Germline CDR1 is LNHNV and CDR2 is YYDKDF (reference sequence). This CDR3 is built from 14 residues. The CDR3: CATSTLGQGKTQYF. The CDR3 nucleotides are TGTGCCACCAGCACCCTCGGACAAGGAAAGACCCAGTACTTC.

The chain links TRBV19 to TRBJ1-5, with TRBD1 matching over 9 bases. The CDR3 totals 15 residues. The V gene's germline CDR1 is LNHDA and CDR2 SQIVND (reference sequence). Germline trimming cut 6 bases from V and 4 bases from J; bases unmatched to any gene: 7. The CDR3 loop reads CASRSTGQGNQPQHF. Here the CDR3 DNA reads TGTGCCAGTAGATCAACGGGACAGGGAAATCAGCCCCAGCATTTT.

J is TRBJ1-2 and V is TRBV12-3 or TRBV12-4; D not resolved. Trimming left V 6 bases short and J 7 bases short, with 12 bases between. This CDR3 is built from 12 residues. The CDR3 nucleotides read TGTGCCAGCAGGGTCAACCAGGCTGGCTACACCTTC. Translating it yields CASRVNQAGYTF.